The rows below give T cell receptor beta chains drawn from one sample of a study of blood T cell repertoires in COVID-19. Clones were sequenced by immunoSEQ multiplex PCR, and TCRdb holds only the in-frame ones, with some missing. This table holds about 150,000 clones, roughly 89% found once. Sequences were obtained from peripheral blood. These receptors all stem from a man aged 55-75 years with active or convalescent COVID-19. Each CDR3 is given with its conserved first and last residue. The D gene is left open where the match is weak. Not every row has a clone size; where given, it reads once, few, many or a size class.

v_gene	j_gene	d_gene	abundance	CDR3nt	CDR3aa
TRBV4-2	TRBJ2-1	TRBD2	once	TGTGCCAGCAGCCAAGAGGCTAGCGGGGGGTACGGTGAGCAGTTCTTC	CASSQEASGGYGEQFF
TRBV6-2/TRBV6-3	TRBJ1-1	NA	NA	TGTGCCAGCAGTACGTGGGGGGGGAACACTGAAGCTTTCTTT	CASSTWGGNTEAFF
TRBV18	TRBJ1-5	TRBD1	once	TGTGCCAGCTCACCAATCCAGGGGGAACAGCCCCAGCATTTT	CASSPIQGEQPQHF
TRBV7-9	TRBJ2-4	NA	NA	TGTGCCAGCAGCTTATTTGGGGGAGGCGGGGCGGACATTCAGTACTTC	CASSLFGGGGADIQYF
TRBV21-1	TRBJ2-2	NA	NA	TGTGCCAGCAGCAAAGAGGGACCCGGGACAGGGTTTGACGGCGGGGAGCTGTTTTTT	CASSKEGPGTGFDGGELFF
TRBV2	TRBJ1-5	NA	NA	TGTGCCAGCAGTGATGAGGGGGATCAGCCCCAGCATTTT	CASSDEGDQPQHF
TRBV7-2	TRBJ1-1	TRBD1	NA	TGTGCCAGCAGCTTGCTGACAGGGCTGGCTGAAGCTTTCTTT	CASSLLTGLAEAFF
TRBV11-2	TRBJ1-4	TRBD1	NA	TGTGCCAGCAGCCCCGGGGACAGACTTAATGAAAAACTGTTTTTT	CASSPGDRLNEKLFF
TRBV5-4	TRBJ1-4	NA	once	TGTGCCAGCAGCCAGGTGGGAGCTAATGAAAAACTGTTTTTT	CASSQVGANEKLFF
TRBV6-1	TRBJ2-1	TRBD1	NA	TGTGCCAGCAGTGAAGTCGACAGGGGTGTTAATGAGCAGTTCTTC	CASSEVDRGVNEQFF
TRBV7-9	TRBJ1-4	NA	NA	TGTGCCATAGGGACTTTCAATGAAAAACTGTTTTTT	CAIGTFNEKLFF
TRBV14	TRBJ2-2	NA	NA	TGTGCCAGCAAGGGGCCTGCTAACACCGGGGAGCTGTTTTTT	CASKGPANTGELFF
TRBV7-3	TRBJ2-1	NA	NA	TGTGCCAGCAGCTCACCCGGCGGATTCAATGAGCAGTTCTTC	CASSSPGGFNEQFF
TRBV30	TRBJ1-5	NA	NA	TGTGCCTGGAGTGTTTCCCAGGTCCAGCCCCAGCATTTT	CAWSVSQVQPQHF
TRBV6-2/TRBV6-3	TRBJ2-5	TRBD2	NA	TGTGCCAGCAGCGTGCTAGCGGGAGAGAGGGAGACCCAGTACTTC	CASSVLAGERETQYF
TRBV7-2	TRBJ1-2	NA	NA	TGTGCCAGCAGCTTATTCCAGCAGGGGCGCGGACGGGGGGATGGCTACACCTTC	CASSLFQQGRGRGDGYTF
TRBV28	TRBJ2-1	TRBD1	NA	TGTGCCAGCAGGAGGGGTGGACAGGCCGGGGCCCATGAGCAGTTCTTC	CASRRGGQAGAHEQFF
TRBV4-3	TRBJ2-5	NA	NA	TGCGCCAGCAGCCAAGAAGCAGGGGGGGAGACCCAGTACTTC	CASSQEAGGETQYF
TRBV18	TRBJ2-3	NA	NA	TGTGCCAGCTCACCGGTTAAGGGGGGCACAGATACGCAGTATTTT	CASSPVKGGTDTQYF
TRBV19	TRBJ1-3	NA	NA	TGTGCCAGTAGGACGGCAGGGGACTCTGGAAACACCATATATTTT	CASRTAGDSGNTIYF
TRBV3-1/TRBV3-2	TRBJ2-5	TRBD2	NA	TGTGCCAGCAGCCAAGTGCTAGCGGGGGGGCCGCGTGTAGAGACCCAGTACTTC	CASSQVLAGGPRVETQYF
TRBV6-5	TRBJ1-1	NA	NA	TGTGCCAGCAGTTATTCGGGCCGGGGGGCTGAAGCTTTCTTT	CASSYSGRGAEAFF
TRBV4-1	TRBJ1-5	TRBD1	NA	TGCGCCAGCAGCCAGACAGGGGCAATAAGGAGCAATCAGCCCCAGCATTTT	CASSQTGAIRSNQPQHF
TRBV18	TRBJ2-7	NA	NA	TGTGCCAGCTCACCAGGAGATCAGTCCAGCGAGCAGTACTTC	CASSPGDQSSEQYF
TRBV3-1/TRBV3-2	TRBJ1-5	NA	NA	TGTGCCAGCAGCGGGCAGATTAGCAATCAGCCCCAGCATTTT	CASSGQISNQPQHF
TRBV5-1	TRBJ2-1	TRBD2	NA	TGCGCCAGCAGCTTGGGACTAGCGGGGGGACCCAATGAGCAGTTCTTC	CASSLGLAGGPNEQFF
TRBV28	TRBJ1-2	NA	NA	TGTGCCAGCAGATCCCCCGGGGAACCTTATGGCTACACCTTC	CASRSPGEPYGYTF
TRBV5-1	TRBJ2-5	TRBD2	NA	TGCGCCAGCAGCTTGGTCGCTAGCGGGAGTGTGCGCGAGACCCAGTACTTC	CASSLVASGSVRETQYF
TRBV5-1	TRBJ1-5	TRBD1	NA	TGCGCCAGCAGCTTGGACGGGACAGCAAATCAGCCCCAGCATTTT	CASSLDGTANQPQHF
TRBV9	TRBJ1-1	NA	NA	TGTGCCAGCAGCGTAGTTCCCGAAAGGGGTGAAGCTTTCTTT	CASSVVPERGEAFF
TRBV5-1	TRBJ1-3	NA	NA	TGCGCCAGCAGCTTTTTGGGGGCGACCTCTGGAAACACCATATATTTT	CASSFLGATSGNTIYF
TRBV18	TRBJ2-3	NA	NA	TGTGCCAGCTCACCCGGGACTGGCGTTTACGATACGCAGTATTTT	CASSPGTGVYDTQYF
TRBV7-2	TRBJ1-1	NA	few	TGTGCCAGCAGCTTAGGAGGGTTCGACACTGAAGCTTTCTTT	CASSLGGFDTEAFF
TRBV5-1	TRBJ2-7	TRBD1	once	TGCGCCAGCAGCTGGGGACAGGGTTTATCTTACGAGCAGTACTTC	CASSWGQGLSYEQYF
TRBV28	TRBJ1-2	NA	NA	TGTGCCAGCAGTATTACATCCGACTATGGCTACACCTTC	CASSITSDYGYTF
TRBV5-4	TRBJ2-2	TRBD2	NA	TGTGCCAGCAGCTTACCCGGGCTAGCGGGGGGGAACACCGGGGAGCTGTTTTTT	CASSLPGLAGGNTGELFF
TRBV24-1	TRBJ2-1	NA	NA	TGTGCCACCAGTGATCCGTTGAGGGGGTATAATGAGCAGTTCTTC	CATSDPLRGYNEQFF
TRBV18	TRBJ2-7	NA	NA	TGTGCCAGCTCACCAGATGGAGGATACGAGCAGTACTTC	CASSPDGGYEQYF
TRBV12-5	TRBJ2-1	TRBD1	NA	TGTGCTAGTGGTTTGGTAACGGGACAGGGTTTCCACAATGAGCAGTTCTTC	CASGLVTGQGFHNEQFF
TRBV19	TRBJ1-6	NA	NA	TGTGCCAGTAGTATCGGAGACAGTAATTCACCCCTCCACTTT	CASSIGDSNSPLHF
TRBV12-3/TRBV12-4	TRBJ1-2	NA	NA	TGTGCCAGCAGTTTAGGCGGGCACTATGGCTACACCTTC	CASSLGGHYGYTF
TRBV24-1	TRBJ2-6	TRBD1	NA	TGTGCCACCAGTGGCGCCATAGACAGGGGGCGGTTCGGGGCCAACGTCCTGACTTTC	CATSGAIDRGRFGANVLTF
TRBV7-2	TRBJ1-2	NA	NA	TGTGCCAGCAGTACCCTGACAGACTATGGCTACACCTTC	CASSTLTDYGYTF
TRBV5-6	TRBJ2-1	TRBD2	NA	TGTGCCAGCATCTATCCCGCTTGGCGGGAGACCTACAATGAGCAGTTCTTC	CASIYPAWRETYNEQFF
TRBV20-1	TRBJ2-1	NA	NA	TGCAGTGCTAAAGCTTACAATGAGCAGTTCTTC	CSAKAYNEQFF
TRBV28	TRBJ2-3	TRBD2	NA	TGTGCCAGCAGCATTAGCGGGACCCGCACAGATACGCAGTATTTT	CASSISGTRTDTQYF
TRBV6-6	TRBJ1-4	NA	NA	TGTGCCAGCAGTCCCCGGGGGGGAGAAAAACTGTTTTTT	CASSPRGGEKLFF
TRBV19	TRBJ2-5	TRBD1	NA	TGTGCCAGTAGACTAGAGGGGGCGGCTCAAGAGACCCAGTACTTC	CASRLEGAAQETQYF
TRBV19	TRBJ2-1	NA	NA	TGTGCCAGTAGTATAGATCTCGATGCGAGCGAGCAGTTCTTC	CASSIDLDASEQFF
TRBV6-5	TRBJ1-2	NA	NA	TGTGCCAGCAGTAGAGAGGGAGGCGGCTACACCTTC	CASSREGGGYTF
TRBV5-8	TRBJ2-5	TRBD1	many	TGTGCCAGCAGCTCCGCGCCAGGGACAGGGGGACAGACCCAGTACTTC	CASSSAPGTGGQTQYF
TRBV2	TRBJ2-5	TRBD1	once	TGTGCCAGCAGCCTAACCCAGGACAGGACAGAGACCCAGTACTTC	CASSLTQDRTETQYF